This entry features one T cell receptor beta chain sequence. What antigen it recognizes has not been identified. Per-base quality was not reported, and no clone a single base away is much larger than it. In total, approximately 610 healthy bone marrow donors made up the cohort. Cohort members were all nominally healthy when sampled, although unrecorded immune exposures were likely present. The donor was CMV seropositive and belonged to the group of 250 to 350 seropositive cohort members. A peripheral blood sample was provided by each donor, and peripheral blood mononuclear cells were used for TCR beta sequencing. The Qiagen DNeasy Blood Extraction Kit was used to extract genomic DNA from the blood cell samples. This specimen belongs to a study of cytomegalovirus exposure and HLA in healthy donors (TCRdb year 2017). For the study in its entirety: An earlier analysis of some 550 of the donors reported 250 to 300 Gb of sequence data and some 120 million unique TCR beta sequences from roughly 200 million T cells. Roughly 5 DR-DQ haplotypes were handled as single units for association and clustering, since linkage in the cohort was strong. Rather than using new phenotypic data, the later analysis identified candidate immune exposures from TCR beta sequences and from how often those sequences occurred across donors. Using immunosequencing, the study profiled T cell repertoires from 640 or so subjects and related those repertoires to cytomegalovirus serostatus. The genetic ancestry cluster associated with self-reported Caucasian donors included 80% to 90% of the roughly 400 genotyped donors. Alongside the repertoire data, information on donor age, sex, ethnicity and CMV serostatus was compiled. In addition to the first cohort of around 670 subjects, a separate validation cohort of 120 different subjects was used. Among approximately 370 genotyped donors of the cohort, an average of approximately 200,000 unique TCR beta nucleotide sequences was sequenced per donor, of which about 18% were non-productive. To predict cytomegalovirus infection status, the study combined high-throughput TCR immunosequencing, statistical association of individual TCRs with disease status, and machine learning. The number of typed donors differed by locus: roughly 629-630 for A, B, C, DRB1 and DQB1; approximately 530 for DQA1; over 600 for DPA1; and about 470 for DPB1. Every repertoire in the discovery cohort had been generated on one and the same sequencing platform. A later analysis re-analyzed previously published TCR beta repertoires from approximately 700 donors and added high-resolution HLA genotyping to study TCR occurrence patterns. In an earlier analysis of 587 of the donors, high-throughput TCR beta sequencing was used to judge whether each TCR beta V gene segment behaved as functional or pseudogenic. A later genetic analysis took genome-wide SNP genotypes for about 65% of the roughly 670 donors and used that subset as a discovery cohort. HLA typing included class I and class II loci at four-digit resolution. Approximately 330 gigabases of sequencing data and around 85 million unique TCR sequences made up an early release that covered around 640 HLA-typed donors. The study was designed to test whether signatures of past pathogen exposure could be identified by cataloging public T cell receptors. Overall study results and their limits: The classifier was reported to diagnose cytomegalovirus status with high specificity and sensitivity in both the original and validation cohorts. Some IMGT-functional V segments, including TRBV6-2 and TRBV6-3, could not be told apart with the 87-base-pair reads, so those segments were excluded. Sequencing depth was assumed to be roughly uniform across donors in the presence/absence analyses, though that assumption may not hold. Because counts were too low, about 17 rarely observed V segments, including chromosome 9 orphons, were excluded from the earlier analysis of 587 of the donors. The study listed around 160 TCR beta chains as associated with cytomegalovirus. A further reported finding was that TCR beta sequences accurately predicted the HLA-A and HLA-B alleles for most subjects in the first cohort. Only TCR beta chains were sequenced in this cohort, and the absence of alpha or paired-chain data limited detectable features. In a later analysis, several top co-occurrence clusters were reported to appear linked to parvovirus B19, influenza, CMV and Epstein-Barr virus. A few of the identified cytomegalovirus-associated TCR beta chains were confirmed in vitro to be specific for cytomegalovirus antigens. Broadly in line with IMGT annotations, most TCR beta V segments showed up in productive rearrangements about 87% or about 30% of the time in an earlier analysis of roughly 590 of the donors. When HLA alleles, especially DR and DQ, strongly co-occurred, attributing TCR associations to individual alleles was difficult. It was suggested by the authors that the approach could potentially be generalized to other disease states and immunological phenotypes. Specific HLA alleles were associated with 15,000 to 20,000 TCR beta sequences at a false discovery rate of 0.05 in a later analysis. A cluster of highly shared sequence variants was judged likely to be a technical artifact of the sequencing pipeline. Because HLA typing was missing for some donors at each locus, association tests included only the typed subset. A later analysis found that TCR association rates varied across HLA loci, with DRB1 alleles showing the most associated TCRs and HLA-C alleles the fewest. CMV serostatus was the only immune exposure information available for the cohort. A later analysis found that most CMV-associated TCR beta chains appeared HLA-restricted, with HLA associations seemingly driven largely by CMV exposure. A later genetic analysis associated a missense DCLRE1C variant with V-gene and J-gene trimming of TCR beta chains, and an independent cohort replicated the association. According to a later genetic analysis, donors in an Asian-associated ancestry cluster had fewer N-insertions in productive TCRs than the approximately 710-donor mean. In a later analysis, HLA-associated TCR beta chains were found to be more clonally expanded and to have lower generation probabilities than equally common non-associated chains. Linkage disequilibrium might explain the correlated functional status among segregating V segments, but an unknown experimental factor could not be ruled out. Most TCR sequences were observed very rarely across donors, whereas some public TCRs were present in many individuals.

The junction carries 16 bases between V and J, which are trimmed by 6 bases and 7 bases respectively. Inclusive of the bounding cysteine and phenylalanine, the CDR3 is 14 residues long. Only the CDR3 portion is preserved as DNA: 42 bases, with reading frame beginning at the first base. Looking up the germline V gene yields CDR1 MDHEN and CDR2 SYDVKM. Library construction relied on the immunoSEQ multiplex PCR assay. For the multiplex PCR, a mixture combining 60 forward primers for TCR Vbeta segments and 13 reverse primers for TCR Jbeta segments was used. A multiplex PCR assay on genomic DNA amplified the CDR3 region of rearranged TCR beta genes. Amplified TCR beta libraries were sequenced as 87-base-pair reads on the Illumina HiSeq System. As for the authors' bioinformatics: A later analysis tallied 75 million to 95 million unique TCR beta chains across the 700 or so repertoires, and some 10 million of those chains were shared by two or more donors. Raw reads were error-corrected and collapsed into unique sequences by a nearest-neighbor algorithm in which closely related sequences were merged to remove PCR and sequencing errors. To assign V, D and J gene segments, CDR3 sequences were aligned to IMGT reference sequences. For a sequence to be retained, at least a six-nucleotide match to both a V gene segment and a J gene segment was required. A rearrangement counted as productive if the CDR3 had no stop codons and remained in frame with V and J, and every other rearrangement counted as non-productive. Following IMGT convention, CDR3 was defined as the stretch from the second conserved V-encoded cysteine to the conserved J-encoded phenylalanine. In an earlier analysis of just under 600 of the donors, sequences lacking an unambiguous match to a single V gene segment were excluded. An earlier analysis of a few hundred of the donors called V segments functional above 56.7% productive rearrangements and segregating when the between-donor standard deviation exceeded 5%. A statistical classification framework was developed to diagnose cytomegalovirus status using the catalog of TCR beta chain sequences. V and J gene assignment, in a later analysis, came from comparing TCR nucleotide sequences with IMGT/GENE-DB human TR gene sequences. A later analysis assigned CDR3 sequences and most-parsimonious VDJ recombination scenarios with the TCRdist pipeline. In a later analysis, every TCR beta chain was defined by the combination of its CDR3 amino acid sequence and its V-gene family, and reads without a unique V-gene family were dropped. In a later analysis, 450 to 600 highly shared, low-generation-probability nucleotide sequences were removed to address suspected cross-contamination and a sequencing artifact. In a later analysis, a clonal expansion index was calculated for each public chain from normalized within-repertoire ranks of inferred template counts. Generation probabilities in a later analysis came from a VDJ recombination model fitted to out-of-frame rearrangements, and those results were checked against IGoR. In a later analysis, hypergeometric tests were used to score TCR-TCR, TCR-HLA and TCR-CMV co-occurrence, with a repertoire-size bias correction applied to TCR pairs. False discovery rates were estimated in a later analysis by permuting HLA or CMV assignments 20 times. A later analysis grouped co-occurring TCRs with DBSCAN, adding TCRdist sequence similarity when clustering within HLA-allele-positive subsets. Repertoires with fewer than 30,000 or more than 120,000 public chains, plus five repertoires with anomalous nucleotide sharing, were excluded from co-occurrence clustering. TCRdb re-hosts the immuneACCESS table, in-frame sequences only. Its copies lack some clones; in the studies checked, an unresolved V gene accounts for under half of them, and the cause for the rest is not known. Clone size and V and J calls were adopted from that table, with D and trimming inferred from the DNA. The sample contains 100,000 to 150,000 clones, under 85% of them found a single time. Jointly, the top ten make up 4% to 4.5% of the sample.

Sequencing input: PBMCs. This chain joins TRBV28 to TRBJ1-5, and the D gene may be TRBD1, 5 bases matching. The TCR comes from a woman between 45 and 60 years old in good health and CMV-seropositive. This receptor has the CDR3 CASSPGQFRQPQHF. The bases are TGTGCCAGCAGCCCCGGACAATTTAGACAGCCCCAGCATTTT.